Reported below is one TCR beta chain. Libraries were prepared by immunoSEQ multiplex PCR; TCRdb keeps only in-frame clonotypes and omits some of them. The table has 150,000 to 200,000 clones, under 80% seen once; the top ten hold roughly a sixth. The sample belongs to a study of blood T cell repertoires in COVID-19. Study-level background: PBMCs, B-cell-depleted T cells, or T cells provided the cDNA or gDNA that made up the material.

Donors were grouped by their self-reported clinical history. Per germline, CDR1 KGHDR and CDR2 SFDVKD. Unmatched junction bases numbered 2, after V lost 7 bases and J lost 5 bases. This CDR3 is built from 13 residues. The receptor's source is a woman aged 45-65 years with acute COVID-19. The rearrangement joins TRBV24-1 to TRBJ2-2; 8 bases map to TRBD1. The sample was PBMCs or T cells enriched from blood (not recorded which). CDR3 loop: CATRQGDTGELFF. CDR3 sequence (DNA): TGTGCCACCAGACAGGGGGATACCGGGGAGCTGTTTTTT.